This entry lists 5 T cell receptor beta chains sequenced from one sample in a study of memory B cells and T cells in multiple sclerosis. These receptors lack a known antigen. Repertoires were generated with immunoSEQ multiplex PCR, while TCRdb's copy carries only in-frame clones and drops some. The table lists approximately 47,000 clones, around 80% of them singletons. Stimulus-free culture yielded autoproliferating CFSE-dim and non-proliferating CFSE-high T cells, each sequenced separately. Replicate wells were pooled after 7 days of stimulus-free culture of roughly 5x10^7 CFSE-labeled PBMCs. The sample was PBMCs from blood kept in culture. The receptors were sampled from a human donor with multiple sclerosis.

The chain links TRBV7-6 to TRBJ2-7, with no clear D. V lost 5 bases, J lost 7 bases, and 18 bases lay in between. Germline lookup yields CDR1 SGHVS and CDR2 FNYEAQ. CDR3 length: 14 amino acids. CDR3 sequence (DNA): TGTGCCAGCAGCCCCAGTTTGGGCCTCTGGGAGCAGTACTTC. Protein sequence: CASSPSLGLWEQYF.

The chain carries TRBV7-8 and TRBJ2-3; TRBD2 matches at 10 bases. Germline assignment: CDR1 SGHVS and CDR2 FQNEAQ. The CDR3 contains 17 residues. Germline trimming cut 5 bases from V and 5 bases from J; bases unmatched to any gene: 13. CDR3 region: CASSRLGSGGPVDTQYF. The DNA for the CDR3 is TGTGCCAGCAGCAGACTGGGTAGCGGGGGGCCGGTAGATACGCAGTATTTT.

A remark on this clone: An end of the junction does not agree with germline; a read error may underlie this. Other DNA sequences in the same sample also yield this CDR3. The chain combines TRBV4-3 with TRBJ2-1; possible D gene TRBD2, 6 bases. Germline CDR1 and CDR2: LGHNA and YSLEER. The CDR3 sequence is 17 residues long. CDR3 nucleotides: TGCGCAAGCAGCCAATCACGTTTTGGACTATCGGGCAATGAGCAGTTCTTC. Its protein product is CASSQSRFGLSGNEQFF.

V is TRBV11-2 and J is TRBJ1-1; 7 nucleotides match TRBD1. V was clipped by 5 bases and J by 0 bases; unmatched bases: 9. The CDR3 has 16 amino acids. The V gene's germline CDR1 is SGHAT and CDR2 FQNNGV. In DNA, the CDR3 is TGTGCCAGCAGCGTAGGGGACAGCTCAATGAACACTGAAGCTTTCTTT. Translation gives CASSVGDSSMNTEAFF.

This clone was detected a few times. V gene TRBV2 combines with J gene TRBJ1-5; 9 bases match TRBD1. The V segment lost 8 bases and the J segment 7 bases; nucleotides outside the gene matches: 3. Germline CDR1 is SNHLY and CDR2 is FYNNEI. The CDR3 totals 12 residues. The CDR3 loop is CASQTGGQPQHF. The CDR3 coding sequence is TGTGCCAGCCAGACAGGGGGGCAGCCCCAGCATTTT.